The 6 T cell receptor beta chains presented below share a single source sample, sequenced in a study of vaccination effects on CD4 cells after COVID-19. These receptors lack a known antigen. Profiling relied on immunoSEQ multiplex PCR, and the TCRdb table lists in-frame clones only, not all of them. The data contain about 50,000 clones, around 74% of them singletons. Culture lasted under 13 days before CD4+ T cell isolation. Infection dated between March and December 2020, before the Alpha, Beta and Delta variants reached the United States. Every participant took two doses of the BNT162b2 or mRNA-1273 vaccine. Sequenced here: CD4+ T cells from PBMCs cultured without peptide, sampled after COVID-19 vaccination. The source of these receptors is a human donor who had a prior SARS-CoV-2 infection.

The chain combines TRBV30 with TRBJ2-3; D gene uncertain. The V gene's germline CDR1 is GTSNPN and CDR2 SVGIG (reference sequence). V lost 0 bases, J lost 2 bases, and 9 bases lay in between. The CDR3 spans 14 residues. The CDR3 loop reads CAWSVSQTTDTQYF. DNA for the CDR3: TGTGCCTGGAGTGTTTCACAGACCACAGATACGCAGTATTTT.

This clone occurred a few times. This chain uses TRBV30 with TRBJ2-5, with 11 bases lining up with TRBD2. Germline CDR1 is GTSNPN and CDR2 is SVGIG (reference sequence). The CDR3 is made up of 14 amino acids. V gave up 4 bases and J gave up 7 bases; unmatched junction bases: 8. CDR3 in DNA: TGTGCCTGGAAGGTAGCGGGAGGGCCAGGGACCCAGTACTTC. It codes for CAWKVAGGPGTQYF.

This chain joins TRBV10-3 and TRBJ2-7; 8 bases align to TRBD2. The J segment lost 3 bases and the V segment lost 8 bases, leaving 6 bases of the junction unmatched. CDR3 length: 13 residues. The germline gives CDR1 ENHRY, CDR2 SYGVKD. CDR3 amino acids: CAIAPTSGYEQYF. The DNA of the CDR3 is TGTGCCATCGCCCCCACTAGCGGCTACGAGCAGTACTTC.

The chain joins TRBV6-1 to TRBJ1-4; 9 nucleotides align to TRBD1. The CDR3 sequence is 16 residues long. CDR1 and CDR2 (germline): MNHNS, SASEGT. The J segment lost 6 bases and the V segment lost 2 bases, leaving 7 bases of the junction unmatched. In DNA, the CDR3 is TGTGCCAGCAGTGAAACCATTACAGGGGGCTATGAAAAACTGTTTTTT. It encodes CASSETITGGYEKLFF.

The chain has TRBV19 and TRBJ1-4; D call uncertain. This CDR3 has 14 amino acids. The germline gives CDR1 LNHDA, CDR2 SQIVND (reference sequence). V was pared by 5 bases and J by 4 bases, with 11 bases between. The CDR3 coding sequence is TGTGCCAGTAGTTCCGGGTTCTATAATGAAAAACTGTTTTTT. It yields the protein CASSSGFYNEKLFF.

The chain recombines TRBV7-3 with TRBJ1-2; 7 positions match TRBD1. The CDR3 spans 13 residues. Germline V lookup: CDR1 SGHTA, CDR2 FQGTGA. With V trimmed by 8 bases and J by 8 bases, 11 bases remained unmatched. The CDR3 is CASSPPGGGGYTF. In nucleotides, the CDR3 is TGTGCCAGCTCCCCCCCAGGGGGAGGAGGCTACACCTTC. Combining the CDR3 with reference TRBV7-3 and TRBJ1-2 gives the whole variable domain GAGVSQTPSNKVTEKGKYVELRCDPISGHTALYWYRQSLGQGPEFLIYFQGTGAADDSGLPNDRFFAVRPEGSVSTLKIQRTERGDSAVYLCASSPPGGGGYTFGSGTRLTVV.